This T cell receptor beta chain was sequenced for a study of T cell responses to AZD1222 COVID-19 vaccine. With 1 base clipped from V and 0 bases from J, the junction kept 9 bases outside the gene matches. CDR3 length equals 19 residues. CDR1 is MGHRA and CDR2 is YSYEKL in the germline V gene. Notes on the study in general: Reportedly, nearly half the spike-specific TCRs target unmutated variant regions.

Second-dose timings of about 4 or about 12 weeks were pooled. On this clone itself: Its specificity is not known.

Method: immunoSEQ multiplex PCR; TCRdb's copy keeps in-frame clones and lacks some. The sample carries around 170,000 clones, about 90% recorded once. This specimen was peripheral blood, taken 28 days after the second AZD1222 dose. This rearrangement joins TRBV4-1 to TRBJ2-6, with TRBD1 matching over 7 bases. The clonotype originates from an adult who received the AZD1222 COVID-19 vaccine. The DNA of the CDR3 is TGCGCCAGCAGCCAAGTTTTCGGGACAGCCATCTCTGGGGCCAACGTCCTGACTTTC. It encodes CASSQVFGTAISGANVLTF.